This is a list of T cell receptor beta chains from one sample in a study of blood T cell repertoires in COVID-19. The assay was immunoSEQ multiplex PCR, and TCRdb's table has in-frame clones only and misses some. Among approximately 110,000 clones listed, less than 85% were seen once. Sequencing input: peripheral blood. These receptors all come from a human donor in a cohort sampled during active or convalescent COVID-19. Each CDR3 is given with its conserved first and last residue. A D gene is named only where the DNA matches it firmly. Rows give clone size only sometimes, using once, few, many, or a class for an expanded clone.

>TRBJ2-2|TRBD2|NA|TRBV18|17
CASSPGRSLSSAGELFF
TGTGCCAGCTCACCCGGGAGGAGTCTCTCGAGCGCCGGGGAGCTGTTTTTT
>TRBJ2-7|TRBD1|NA|TRBV7-2|13
CASSTRTGWEQYF
TGTGCCAGCAGCACGCGGACAGGCTGGGAGCAGTACTTC
>TRBJ2-1|NA|NA|TRBV6-5|14
CASSFRGIIHEQFF
TGTGCCAGCAGTTTTCGAGGGATCATACATGAGCAGTTCTTC
>TRBJ2-5|TRBD2|NA|TRBV5-6|15
CASSLGAGGRRAQYF
TGTGCCAGCAGCTTGGGAGCGGGGGGCCGCCGGGCCCAGTACTTC
>TRBJ2-1|TRBD2|few|TRBV4-3|15
CASSLRPGAGKEQFF
TGCGCCAGCAGCCTCCGTCCCGGAGCGGGAAAAGAGCAGTTCTTC
>TRBJ1-2|NA|NA|TRBV7-2|15
CASSLFMAANYGYTF
TGTGCCAGCAGCTTATTCATGGCCGCTAACTATGGCTACACCTTC
>TRBJ1-1|NA|NA|TRBV18|19
CASSLTAIGGSVGRAEAFF
TGTGCCAGCTCACTTACAGCGATCGGAGGCTCAGTCGGTCGGGCTGAAGCTTTCTTT
>TRBJ1-2|NA|NA|TRBV5-1|12
CASSSPGRTYTF
TGCGCCAGCAGCTCTCCGGGTAGAACTTACACCTTC
>TRBJ1-1|TRBD1|NA|TRBV19|14
CASRTTGLGTEAFF
TGTGCCAGTAGAACGACAGGGCTGGGGACTGAAGCTTTCTTT
>TRBJ1-5|NA|NA|TRBV30|15
CAWSVWSYSNQPQHF
TGTGCCTGGAGTGTCTGGAGTTATAGCAATCAGCCCCAGCATTTT
>TRBJ1-2|NA|NA|TRBV11-2|12
CASSSISGGYTF
TGTGCCAGCAGCTCTATATCGGGTGGCTACACCTTC
>TRBJ1-3|NA|NA|TRBV14|16
CASSQDRRSSGNTIYF
TGTGCCAGCAGCCAAGATAGGCGGAGCTCTGGAAACACCATATATTTT
>TRBJ2-7|TRBD1|NA|TRBV4-3|14
CASSHRQGSHEQYF
TGCGCCAGCAGCCACCGACAGGGGAGCCACGAGCAGTACTTC
>TRBJ2-1|TRBD2|NA|TRBV19|15
CASSIARGGRNEQFF
TGTGCCAGTAGTATAGCCCGGGGGGGACGGAATGAGCAGTTCTTC
>TRBJ2-5|NA|NA|TRBV3-1/TRBV3-2|13
CASSQRGGRAQYF
TGTGCCAGCAGCCAAAGGGGGGGTCGGGCCCAGTACTTC
>TRBJ1-2|TRBD1|NA|TRBV3-1/TRBV3-2|15
CASSQRNTGVGGYTF
TGTGCCAGCAGCCAGCGAAATACAGGGGTGGGAGGCTACACCTTC
>TRBJ2-7|TRBD2|NA|TRBV7-2|15
CASSSGAGSSYEQYF
TGTGCCAGCAGCTCAGGAGCGGGAAGCTCCTACGAGCAGTACTTC
>TRBJ2-1|TRBD2|NA|TRBV2|16
CASSDLGGGLYNEQFF
TGTGCCAGCAGTGATCTCGGCGGGGGGCTCTACAATGAGCAGTTCTTC
>TRBJ1-2|TRBD1|NA|TRBV6-1|16
CASSEAAGGDNYGYTF
TGTGCCAGCAGTGAAGCTGCAGGGGGCGATAACTATGGCTACACCTTC
>TRBJ2-7|NA|few|TRBV7-2|13
CASSLVIPSEQYF
TGTGCCAGCAGCTTAGTTATCCCTTCCGAGCAGTACTTC
>TRBJ1-1|NA|once|TRBV28|15
CASSLMDTRSTEAFF
TGTGCCAGCAGTTTAATGGACACCAGAAGCACTGAAGCTTTCTTT
>TRBJ1-5|TRBD1|NA|TRBV18|17
CASSRQTQGASNQPQHF
TGTGCCAGCTCACGACAAACTCAGGGGGCCAGCAATCAGCCCCAGCATTTT
>TRBJ2-1|NA|once|TRBV24-1|11
CATSDPLEQFF
TGTGCCACCAGTGATCCCCTTGAGCAGTTCTTC
>TRBJ2-7|TRBD1|NA|TRBV7-8|15
CASSLSRMAGGEQYF
TGTGCCAGCAGCTTATCCAGAATGGCAGGGGGCGAGCAGTACTTC
>TRBJ2-5|NA|NA|TRBV10-1|14
CASSESPGRETQYF
TGCGCCAGCAGTGAGTCACCGGGGAGGGAGACCCAGTACTTC